This T cell receptor beta chain was captured in a study of metastatic and nonmetastatic thyroid tumors. Overall study: The study looked at repertoires side by side in blood and in tumor or nodule tissue from malignant and benign thyroid patients.

The CDR3 has 14 residues. Germline V gene lookup returns CDR1 SNHLY and CDR2 FYNNEI. V was trimmed by 9 bases and J by 9 bases, leaving 20 bases between them. TCRdb re-processed the PCR reads through MiXCR. The sample yields roughly 16,000 clones, about 25% seen once. No patient had received any treatment before thyroid surgery. Study outcomes and limitations: Relative to benign nodules, malignant thyroid tumors were reportedly characterized by significantly elevated TCR beta diversity in blood and tumor.

Note on this clone: As yet, its antigen is unknown.

The sequence was collected from a female donor with papillary thyroid cancer or a benign thyroid nodule (not recorded which). Some clones in this sample may be carry-over from other donors' samples. The rearrangement joins TRBV2 to TRBJ2-2; D call uncertain. Source material: adjacent normal tissue. The CDR3 loop reads CARSVLGRSRELFF. In DNA, the CDR3 is TGTGCCAGATCCGTTCTGGGCCGGTCTAGGGAGCTGTTTTTT.